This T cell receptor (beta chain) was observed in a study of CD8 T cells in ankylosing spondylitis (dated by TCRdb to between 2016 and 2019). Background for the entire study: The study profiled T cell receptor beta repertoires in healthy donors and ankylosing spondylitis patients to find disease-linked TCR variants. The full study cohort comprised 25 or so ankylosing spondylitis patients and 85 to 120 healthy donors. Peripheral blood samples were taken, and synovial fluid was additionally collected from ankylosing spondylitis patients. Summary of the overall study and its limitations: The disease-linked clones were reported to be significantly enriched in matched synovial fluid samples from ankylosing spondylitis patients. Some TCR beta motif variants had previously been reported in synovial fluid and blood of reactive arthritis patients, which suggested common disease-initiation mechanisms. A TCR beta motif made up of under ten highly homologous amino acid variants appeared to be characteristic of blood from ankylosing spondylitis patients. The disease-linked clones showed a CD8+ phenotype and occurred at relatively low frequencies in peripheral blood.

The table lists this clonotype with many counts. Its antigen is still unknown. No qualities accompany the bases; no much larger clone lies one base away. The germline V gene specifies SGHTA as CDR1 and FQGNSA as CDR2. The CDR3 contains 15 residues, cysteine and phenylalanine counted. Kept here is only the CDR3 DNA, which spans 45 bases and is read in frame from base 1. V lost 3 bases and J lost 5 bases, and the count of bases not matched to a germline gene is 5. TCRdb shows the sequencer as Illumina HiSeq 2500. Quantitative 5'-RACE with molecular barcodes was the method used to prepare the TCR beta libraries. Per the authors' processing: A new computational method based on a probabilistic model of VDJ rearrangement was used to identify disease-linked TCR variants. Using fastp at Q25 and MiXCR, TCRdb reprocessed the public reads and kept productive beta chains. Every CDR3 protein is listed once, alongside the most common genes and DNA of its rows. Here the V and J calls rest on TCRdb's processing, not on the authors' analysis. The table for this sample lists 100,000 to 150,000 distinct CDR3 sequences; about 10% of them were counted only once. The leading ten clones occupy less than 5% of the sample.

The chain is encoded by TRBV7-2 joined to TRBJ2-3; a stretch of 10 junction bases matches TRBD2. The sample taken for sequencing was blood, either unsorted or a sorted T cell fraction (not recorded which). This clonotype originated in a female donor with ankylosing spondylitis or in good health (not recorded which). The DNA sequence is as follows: TGTGCCAGCAGCTTCCAAGAGCGGGAGGGAGATACGCAGTATTTT. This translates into CASSFQEREGDTQYF.